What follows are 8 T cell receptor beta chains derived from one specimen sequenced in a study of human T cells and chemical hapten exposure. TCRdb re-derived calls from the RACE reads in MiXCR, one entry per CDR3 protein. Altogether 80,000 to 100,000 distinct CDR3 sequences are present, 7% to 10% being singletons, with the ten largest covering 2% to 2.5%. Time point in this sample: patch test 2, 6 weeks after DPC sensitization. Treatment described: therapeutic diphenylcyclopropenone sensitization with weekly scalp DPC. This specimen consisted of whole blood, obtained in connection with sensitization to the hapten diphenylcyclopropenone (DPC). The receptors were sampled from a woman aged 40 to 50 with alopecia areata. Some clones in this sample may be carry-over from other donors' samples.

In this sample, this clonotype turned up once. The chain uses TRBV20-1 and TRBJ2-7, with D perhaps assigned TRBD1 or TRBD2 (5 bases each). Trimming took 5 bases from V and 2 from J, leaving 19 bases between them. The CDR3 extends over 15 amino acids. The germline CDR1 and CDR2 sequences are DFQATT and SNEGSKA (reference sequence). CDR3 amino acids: CSAQGPPGLAYEQYF. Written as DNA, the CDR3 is TGCAGTGCTCAGGGCCCCCCGGGGCTGGCCTACGAGCAGTACTTC.

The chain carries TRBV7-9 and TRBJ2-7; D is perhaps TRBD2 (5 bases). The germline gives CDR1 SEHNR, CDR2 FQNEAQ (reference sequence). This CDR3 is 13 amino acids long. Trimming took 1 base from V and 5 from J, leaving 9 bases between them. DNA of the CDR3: TGTGCCAGCAGCTTAGAAGCCGGGAACGAGCAGTACTTC. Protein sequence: CASSLEAGNEQYF.

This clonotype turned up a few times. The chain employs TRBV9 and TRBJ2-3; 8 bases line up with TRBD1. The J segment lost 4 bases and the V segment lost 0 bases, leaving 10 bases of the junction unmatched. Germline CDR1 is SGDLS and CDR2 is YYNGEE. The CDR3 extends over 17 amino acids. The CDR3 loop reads CASSVAGSGGWPDTQYF. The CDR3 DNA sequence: TGTGCCAGCAGCGTAGCGGGGTCAGGGGGCTGGCCAGATACGCAGTATTTT.

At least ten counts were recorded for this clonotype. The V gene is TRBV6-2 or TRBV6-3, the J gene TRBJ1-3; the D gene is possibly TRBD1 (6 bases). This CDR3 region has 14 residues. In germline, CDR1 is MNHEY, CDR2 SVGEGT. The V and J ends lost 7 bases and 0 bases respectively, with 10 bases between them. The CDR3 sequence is CASIYRDSGNTIYF. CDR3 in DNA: TGTGCCAGCATCTACAGGGACTCTGGAAACACCATATATTTT.

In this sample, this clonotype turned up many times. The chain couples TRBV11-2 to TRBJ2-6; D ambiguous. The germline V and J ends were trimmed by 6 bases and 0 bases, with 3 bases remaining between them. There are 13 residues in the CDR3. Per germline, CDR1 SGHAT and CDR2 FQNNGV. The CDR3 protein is CASRFSGANVLTF. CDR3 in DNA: TGTGCCAGCAGATTCTCTGGGGCCAACGTCCTGACTTTC.

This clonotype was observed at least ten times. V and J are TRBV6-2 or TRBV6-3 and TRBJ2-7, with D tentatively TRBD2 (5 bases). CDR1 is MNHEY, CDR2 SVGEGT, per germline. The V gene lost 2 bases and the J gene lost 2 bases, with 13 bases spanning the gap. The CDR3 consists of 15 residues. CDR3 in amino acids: CASSYGFGVTYEQYF. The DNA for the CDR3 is TGTGCCAGCAGTTACGGGTTCGGGGTCACCTACGAGCAGTACTTC.

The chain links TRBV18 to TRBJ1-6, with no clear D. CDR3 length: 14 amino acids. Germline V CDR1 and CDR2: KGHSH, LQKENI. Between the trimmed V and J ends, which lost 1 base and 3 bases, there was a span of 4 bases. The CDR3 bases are TGTGCCAGCTCACCACAGGGCTATAATTCACCCCTCCACTTT. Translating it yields CASSPQGYNSPLHF. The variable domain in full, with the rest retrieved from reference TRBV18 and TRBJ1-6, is NAGVMQNPRHLVRRRGQEARLRCSPMKGHSHVYWYRQLPEEGLKFMVYLQKENIIDESGMPKERFSAEFPKEGPSILRIQQVVRGDSAAYFCASSPQGYNSPLHFGNGTRLTVT.

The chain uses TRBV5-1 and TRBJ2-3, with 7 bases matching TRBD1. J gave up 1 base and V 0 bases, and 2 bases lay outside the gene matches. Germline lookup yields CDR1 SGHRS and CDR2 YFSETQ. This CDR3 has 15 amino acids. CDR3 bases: TGCGCCAGCAGCTTGGAGGGGACAGGCACAGATACGCAGTATTTT. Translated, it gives CASSLEGTGTDTQYF.